The 32 T cell receptor beta chains reported below all come from one sample, sequenced in a study of T cell responses to AZD1222 COVID-19 vaccine. Repertoires were generated with immunoSEQ multiplex PCR, while TCRdb's copy carries only in-frame clones and drops some. The table shows roughly 60,000 clones, with around 80% occurring only once. The material was peripheral blood, obtained 28 days after the second AZD1222 dose. The receptors shown here come from an adult who received the AZD1222 COVID-19 vaccine.

V is TRBV9 and J is TRBJ1-5; 12 bases match TRBD1. The ends lost 3 bases at V and 2 bases at J; junction bases unmatched: 15. CDR3 size: 20 residues. Germline CDR1 and CDR2: SGDLS and YYNGEE. The CDR3: CASSAHPRDRGPLGNQPQHF. CDR3 coding DNA: TGTGCCAGCAGCGCCCATCCAAGGGACAGGGGGCCCCTGGGCAATCAGCCCCAGCATTTT. The whole variable domain, remainder taken from reference TRBV9 and TRBJ1-5, is DSGVTQTPKHLITATGQRVTLRCSPRSGDLSVYWYQQSLDQGLQFLIQYYNGEERAKGNILERFSAQQFPDLHSELNLSSLELGDSALYFCASSAHPRDRGPLGNQPQHFGDGTRLSIL.

The chain links TRBV20-1 to TRBJ2-2, with D uncertain. V lost 4 bases and J 9 bases, leaving 9 bases between the germline ends. Per the germline V gene, CDR1 is DFQATT and CDR2 is SNEGSKA (reference sequence). CDR3 length equals 11 residues. Written as DNA, the CDR3 is TGCAGTGCTACGGATCACCGGGAGCTGTTTTTT. It translates to CSATDHRELFF.

The chain links TRBV5-8 to TRBJ1-2, with a possible D match to TRBD1 (6 bases). Germline-derived CDR1 and CDR2 are SGHTS and YDEGEE. V was clipped by 5 bases and J by 3 bases, with 17 bases between them. This CDR3 has 15 residues. The CDR3 bases are TGTGCCAGCAGTAAACAGGGTTGGGTGTACTATGGCTACACCTTC. This sequence encodes CASSKQGWVYYGYTF.

In its sample, this clone was seen a few times. This chain links TRBV6-1 with TRBJ2-2, with D tentatively TRBD1 (6 bases). CDR3 length: 15 residues. Germline V gene lookup returns CDR1 MNHNS and CDR2 SASEGT. V was cut by 5 bases and J by 4 bases, with 14 bases left in between. In DNA form, the CDR3 reads TGTGCCAGCAGTTTCAGACAGGATTCCACCGGGGAGCTGTTTTTT. This encodes CASSFRQDSTGELFF.

This clone was seen only once. This chain links TRBV4-2 with TRBJ1-4; tentative D call: TRBD1 (6 bases). Germline V CDR1 and CDR2: LGHNA, YNFKEQ. The V gene lost 1 base and the J gene lost 4 bases, with 22 bases spanning the gap. This CDR3 is 19 amino acids long. The CDR3 nucleotides are TGTGCCAGCAGCCAAGCTTTTACCACCACCACAGGGAGTAATGAAAAACTGTTTTTT. This gives the protein CASSQAFTTTTGSNEKLFF.

The chain employs TRBV7-9 and TRBJ2-3, with D unclear. This CDR3 has 12 residues. CDR1 and CDR2 from the germline V gene are SEHNR and FQNEAQ (reference sequence). Trimming removed 1 base at V and 4 bases at J, with 3 bases between. In DNA form, the CDR3 reads TGTGCCAGCAGCTTAGTCGCAGATACGCAGTATTTT. It codes for CASSLVADTQYF.

The chain recombines TRBV5-6 with TRBJ1-2; TRBD1 matches 7 bases. This CDR3 has 13 amino acids. The V and J ends lost 4 bases and 2 bases, in that order; junction bases with no gene match: 2. CDR1 and CDR2 (germline): SGHDT, YYEEEE. For the CDR3, the DNA is TGTGCCAGCAGCCTACAGGGGAACTATGGCTACACCTTC. It codes for CASSLQGNYGYTF.

This chain links TRBV4-2 with TRBJ1-6; possible D gene TRBD1, 6 bases. The CDR3 sequence is 15 residues long. CDR1 and CDR2 (germline): LGHNA, YNFKEQ. Trimming took off 0 bases at V and 9 bases at J, with 12 bases between the two ends. The CDR3 is CASSQEVDSISPLHF. In nucleotides, the CDR3 is TGTGCCAGCAGCCAAGAGGTGGACAGCATTTCACCCCTCCACTTT.

V usage is TRBV6-5 and J usage is TRBJ1-1; TRBD1 might be the D (6 bases). The V gene lost 5 bases and the J gene lost 1 base, with 11 bases spanning the gap. This CDR3 is 14 amino acids long. CDR1 is MNHEY and CDR2 is SVGAGI in the germline V gene. The chain's CDR3 is CASSPRQENTEAFF. CDR3 nucleotides: TGTGCCAGCAGTCCGAGACAGGAGAACACTGAAGCTTTCTTT.

This sequence joins TRBV15 and TRBJ1-3, with D hard to call. There are 13 residues in the CDR3. Between the trimmed V and J ends, which lost 5 bases and 4 bases, there was a span of 9 bases. CDR1 and CDR2 from the germline V gene are LNHNV and YYDKDF (reference sequence). The CDR3, as DNA: TGTGCCACCAGCCTAGGGTCCGGAAACACCATATATTTT. Translation: CATSLGSGNTIYF.

V usage is TRBV7-9 and J usage is TRBJ1-4; possible D gene TRBD1, 6 bases. Per the germline V gene, CDR1 is SEHNR and CDR2 is FQNEAQ (reference sequence). The ends were cut back, 8 bases at V and 0 bases at J, with 10 bases in the middle. CDR3 size: 14 residues. The CDR3 loop reads CASLGAATNEKLFF. The DNA for the CDR3 is TGTGCCAGCTTGGGGGCTGCAACTAATGAAAAACTGTTTTTT.

This chain connects TRBV4-2 to TRBJ1-4; D ambiguous. The V gene lost 0 bases and the J gene lost 7 bases, with 15 bases spanning the gap. The CDR3 has 16 amino acids. Per the germline V gene, CDR1 is LGHNA and CDR2 is YNFKEQ. CDR3 nucleotide sequence: TGTGCCAGCAGCCAAGATCCCTTGAAGGCATCTGAAAAACTGTTTTTT. Its translation: CASSQDPLKASEKLFF.

The rearrangement links TRBV24-1 to TRBJ1-4; no definite D call. Germline CDR1 and CDR2: KGHDR and SFDVKD. The CDR3 covers 14 residues. The V end lost 1 base, the J end lost 8 bases, and 10 bases lay between the germline ends. As DNA, the CDR3 is TGTGCCACCAGTGATTTTCTGGGATCCGAAAAACTGTTTTTT. Encoded protein: CATSDFLGSEKLFF.

The V call is TRBV28, the J call TRBJ1-5; the D is unclear. The CDR3 has 13 residues. The V end was cut by 4 bases, the J end by 3 bases, with 7 bases between. Per the germline V gene, CDR1 is MDHEN and CDR2 is SYDVKM. The CDR3 DNA reads as TGTGCCAGCAGTTACAGATTCAATCAGCCCCAGCATTTT. As protein: CASSYRFNQPQHF.

J is TRBJ1-2 and V is TRBV15; D unresolved. The ends were cut back, 1 base at V and 4 bases at J, with 10 bases in the middle. CDR3 length: 14 amino acids. Germline V gives CDR1 LNHNV, CDR2 YYDKDF (reference sequence). DNA for the CDR3: TGTGCCACCAGCAGAGGGAACAGCATCTATGGCTACACCTTC. As protein: CATSRGNSIYGYTF.

The chain employs TRBV10-3 and TRBJ1-4; possible D gene TRBD1, 6 bases. The CDR3 runs to 15 residues. Deletions cut 4 bases from V and 0 bases from J, with 9 bases between. Per germline, CDR1 ENHRY and CDR2 SYGVKD. Here the CDR3 DNA reads TGTGCCATCAGTGGCAGGGGCGCAACTAATGAAAAACTGTTTTTT. Its protein is CAISGRGATNEKLFF.

This CDR3 is CASSQDNSGNTIYF. CDR3 sequence (DNA): TGTGCCAGCAGCCAAGACAACTCTGGAAACACCATATATTTT. V is TRBV3-1 (or the pseudogene TRBV3-2) and J is TRBJ1-3; D not certain. V gave up 0 bases and J gave up 0 bases, with 3 bases separating them. This CDR3 comprises 14 residues. The germline V gene encodes CDR1 LGHDT and CDR2 YNNKEL (reference sequence).

This clone occurred a few times. This rearrangement joins TRBV11-1 to TRBJ1-2; 8 bases agree with TRBD1. The trim removed 3 bases at V and 4 bases at J, leaving 10 bases unmatched. Germline CDR1 is SGHAT and CDR2 is FQDESV (reference sequence). The CDR3 covers 16 residues. In nucleotides, the CDR3 is TGTGCCAGCAGCTTGAGCAGGGGGCAGATGAGCTATGGCTACACCTTC. The encoded protein is CASSLSRGQMSYGYTF.

Only one count was recorded for this clone. The V and J genes are TRBV10-3 and TRBJ1-2; D gene unclear. V lost 4 bases, J lost 8 bases, and 11 bases lay in between. The CDR3 totals 12 residues. Looked up from germline, CDR1 is ENHRY and CDR2 is SYGVKD. CDR3 sequence (DNA): TGTGCCATCAGTGGACCAGGTGGAGGCTACACCTTC. Protein sequence: CAISGPGGGYTF.

This chain links TRBV5-1 with TRBJ1-1; TRBD1 agrees at 7 bases. Germline V gene lookup returns CDR1 SGHRS and CDR2 YFSETQ. The V gene end was trimmed by 2 bases and the J gene end by 4 bases; junction bases not matched to a gene: 5. The CDR3 runs 14 residues. This CDR3 reads CASSFLPGGTEAFF. CDR3 DNA: TGCGCCAGCAGCTTTCTCCCAGGGGGCACTGAAGCTTTCTTT.

This chain uses TRBV6-1 with TRBJ1-2; TRBD1 might be the D (6 bases). Trimming shortened V by 0 bases and J by 6 bases, and 14 bases separated the two germline ends. This CDR3 is built from 15 residues. Looked up from germline, CDR1 is MNHNS and CDR2 is SASEGT. The CDR3 nucleotides read TGTGCCAGCAGTGAAGCCCGTCGGACAGAAAATGGCTACACCTTC. As protein: CASSEARRTENGYTF.

Regarding this clone: Mismatch with germline at one junction end may stem from a read error. The chain joins TRBV11-2 to TRBJ1-4; no reliable D call. CDR1 SGHAT and CDR2 FQNNGV come from the germline V gene. CDR3 length: 14 amino acids. The CDR3 sequence is CASSPNRENEKLFF. For the CDR3, the DNA is TGTGCCAGCAGCCCTAACCGTGAAAATGAGAAACTGTTTTTT. Using reference TRBV11-2 and TRBJ1-4 for the parts outside the CDR3, the full variable domain is EAGVAQSPRYKIIEKRQSVAFWCNPISGHATLYWYQQILGQGPKLLIQFQNNGVVDDSQLPKDRFSAERLKGVDSTLKIQPAKLEDSAVYLCASSPNRENEKLFFGSGTQLSVL.

Written as DNA, the CDR3 is TGTGCCAGCAGTTCACGGAATAATCACTACGAGCAGTACTTC. Residues: CASSSRNNHYEQYF. This sequence joins TRBV6-2 or TRBV6-3 and TRBJ2-7; no clear D gene. The germline gives CDR1 MNHEY, CDR2 SVGEGT. The CDR3 is 14 amino acids. Trimming pared 4 bases from V and 3 bases from J, leaving 13 bases between.

This sequence joins TRBV20-1 and TRBJ1-1; D gene unclear. Between the trimmed V and J ends, which lost 6 bases and 4 bases, there was a span of 9 bases. Germline loops: CDR1 DFQATT, CDR2 SNEGSKA (reference sequence). The CDR3 consists of 11 residues. CDR3 DNA sequence: TGCAGTGCAAAGACGAGCACTGAAGCTTTCTTT. Translated, it gives CSAKTSTEAFF.

V gene TRBV18 combines with J gene TRBJ2-7; the D gene is possibly TRBD1 (6 bases). There are 14 residues in the CDR3. Germline V gives CDR1 KGHSH, CDR2 LQKENI. V lost 2 bases, J lost 3 bases, and 11 bases lay in between. In nucleotides, the CDR3 is TGTGCCAGCTCACCAGACAGGATAAACTACGAGCAGTACTTC. Its protein is CASSPDRINYEQYF.

J is TRBJ1-2 and V is TRBV7-2; TRBD1 aligns across 9 bases. The V gene end was trimmed by 3 bases and the J gene end by 8 bases; junction bases not matched to a gene: 7. CDR3 length: 14 amino acids. The germline V gene encodes CDR1 SGHTA and CDR2 FQGNSA. CDR3 nucleotides: TGTGCCAGCAGCTTCCCAGGGACAGGGCGAGGCTACACCTTC. As protein: CASSFPGTGRGYTF.

The genes are TRBV24-1 and TRBJ1-2; D possibly corresponds to TRBD1 (6 bases). This CDR3 is 12 amino acids long. Germline CDR1 and CDR2: KGHDR and SFDVKD. Deletions cut 3 bases from V and 8 bases from J, with 9 bases between. CDR3 nucleotide sequence: TGTGCCACCAGTGATAGGGGGGAAGGCTACACCTTC. Amino acid sequence: CATSDRGEGYTF.

This clone counts as medium-sized (0.01 to 0.1%). J is TRBJ1-5 and V is TRBV6-1; D gene unclear. The CDR3 contains 14 residues. In germline, CDR1 is MNHNS, CDR2 SASEGT. Trimming shortened V by 6 bases and J by 0 bases, and 9 bases separated the two germline ends. The CDR3 sequence is CASSPGNSNQPQHF. CDR3 DNA sequence: TGTGCCAGCAGCCCGGGGAATAGCAATCAGCCCCAGCATTTT.

CDR3 amino acids: CASRGAGLDLQQYF. The DNA for the CDR3 is TGTGCCAGCAGGGGCGCGGGTCTCGATCTCCAGCAGTACTTC. The chain is built from TRBV7-9 and TRBJ2-7; a weak D match, TRBD2 (5 bases). Germline V CDR1 and CDR2: SEHNR, FQNEAQ (reference sequence). The V gene lost 6 bases and the J gene lost 8 bases, with 20 bases spanning the gap. The CDR3 covers 14 residues. The full variable domain, completed using reference TRBV7-9 and TRBJ2-7, is DTGVSQNPRHKITKRGQNVTFRCDPISEHNRLYWYRQTLGQGPEFLTYFQNEAQLEKSRLLSDRFSAERPKGSFSTLEIQRTEQGDSAMYLCASRGAGLDLQQYFGPGTRLTVT.

The V and J genes are TRBV10-3 and TRBJ1-5, with D possibly being TRBD1 (5 bases). The V end was cut by 8 bases, the J end by 1 base, with 9 bases between. This CDR3 spans 13 amino acids. From germline, CDR1 is ENHRY and CDR2 SYGVKD. CDR3 DNA: TGTGCCATCGGGACGGCAAGCAATCAGCCCCAGCATTTT. Amino acids: CAIGTASNQPQHF.

CDR3 in DNA: TGTGCCAGCAGTCCCGGACAGGGGTTTGTAGCTTTCTTT. Translating it yields CASSPGQGFVAFF. The chain combines TRBV6-5 with TRBJ1-1; 9 bases match TRBD1. The CDR3 consists of 13 residues. Germline trimming cut 5 bases from V and 10 bases from J; bases unmatched to any gene: 8. CDR1 is MNHEY, CDR2 SVGAGI, per germline.

This chain joins TRBV18 and TRBJ2-7; 9 bases fit TRBD1. Germline V gives CDR1 KGHSH, CDR2 LQKENI. Trimming removed 3 bases from V and 5 bases from J; junction bases left unmatched: 2. The CDR3 spans 13 residues. CDR3 coding DNA: TGTGCCAGCTCACCGGGACAGGGTCACGAGCAGTACTTC. Its translation: CASSPGQGHEQYF.